The clone carrying this TCR beta chain was seen repeatedly, ten times or more. Ophthalmopathy cases met thresholds of Clinical Activity Score at least 3, NOSPECS grade at least 4 and duration under 3 months. The sample is drawn from a study of T cells in Graves' hyperthyroidism and ophthalmopathy. From RNA transcripts, TCR beta CDR3 regions were amplified. HTBI primers were the set used in a first-round RT-PCR of the TCR CDR3. MiXCR, run by TCRdb on the multiplex PCR reads, gives a single entry per CDR3 protein. The data show approximately 690,000 distinct CDR3 sequences, roughly 15% seen once. Looked up from germline, CDR1 is SGHTA and CDR2 is FQGNSA. V lost 5 bases and J 6 bases, leaving 20 bases between the germline ends. The CDR3 loop spans 15 amino acids.

Material for sequencing was blood. This TCR was sampled from a woman aged 50 to 60 with Graves' ophthalmopathy. J is TRBJ2-7 and V is TRBV7-2; D gene uncertain. DNA for the CDR3: TGTGCCAGCAGCCAAGACCTCTTAAGGTCGGGCGAGCAGTACTTC. As protein: CASSQDLLRSGEQYF.